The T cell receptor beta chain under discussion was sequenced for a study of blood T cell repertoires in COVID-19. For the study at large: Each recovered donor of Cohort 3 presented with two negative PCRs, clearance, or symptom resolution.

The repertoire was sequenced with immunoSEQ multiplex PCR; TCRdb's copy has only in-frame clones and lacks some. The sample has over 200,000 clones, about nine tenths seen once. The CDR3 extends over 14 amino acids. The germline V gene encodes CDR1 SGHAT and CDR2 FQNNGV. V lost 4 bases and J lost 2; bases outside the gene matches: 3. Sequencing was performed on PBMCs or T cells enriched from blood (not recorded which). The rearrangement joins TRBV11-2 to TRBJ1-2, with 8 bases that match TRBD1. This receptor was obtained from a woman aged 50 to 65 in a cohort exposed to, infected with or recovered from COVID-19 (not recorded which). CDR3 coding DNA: TGTGCCAGCAGCTCTGGGACAGGAAACTATGGCTACACCTTC. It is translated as CASSSGTGNYGYTF.